This entry lists 23 T cell receptor beta chains sequenced from one sample in a study of cytomegalovirus exposure and HLA in healthy donors. Primers included in the PCR were 60 Vbeta and 13 Jbeta primers. Sequenced by immunoSEQ multiplex PCR; TCRdb stores in-frame clones only, minus some. The table lists roughly 110,000 clones, about two thirds of them singletons. The specimen was PBMCs. These receptor sequences come from a boy aged 5-17 years in good health and CMV-seronegative.

The chain carries TRBV7-2 and TRBJ2-1; TRBD1 aligns across 7 bases. The V gene's germline CDR1 is SGHTA and CDR2 FQGNSA. The CDR3 has 15 residues. Trimming took 5 bases from V and 6 from J; bases not matched to a gene: 10. DNA of the CDR3: TGTGCCAGCAGCATGACAGGGCGGTTTCTCAATGAGCAGTTCTTC. Translated, it gives CASSMTGRFLNEQFF.

CDR3 loop: CASSDTSGGYNEQFF. Here the CDR3 DNA reads TGTGCCAGCAGTGATACTAGCGGGGGGTACAATGAGCAGTTCTTC. This chain joins TRBV11-2 and TRBJ2-1; the match to TRBD2 covers 12 bases. In germline, CDR1 is SGHAT, CDR2 FQNNGV. This CDR3 comprises 15 residues. J lost 4 bases, V lost 6 bases, and 4 bases had no gene match.

This clone was counted a few times. The chain uses TRBV13 and TRBJ1-3; a possible D gene is TRBD1 (5 bases). This CDR3 has 14 amino acids. From germline, CDR1 is PRHDT and CDR2 FYEKMQ (reference sequence). The V gene lost 7 bases and the J gene lost 0 bases, with 10 bases spanning the gap. CDR3 sequence: CASTSGLSGNTIYF. The CDR3 nucleotides are TGTGCCAGCACCTCGGGACTCTCTGGAAACACCATATATTTT.

Details on this clone: Other nucleotide sequences from this sample produce the same CDR3. V usage is TRBV2 and J usage is TRBJ2-7; D gene uncertain. Trimming stripped 5 bases from V and 0 bases from J, with 2 bases between. There are 11 residues in the CDR3. Germline lookup yields CDR1 SNHLY and CDR2 FYNNEI. The CDR3 nucleotides read TGTGCCAGCAGTTACTCCTACGAGCAGTACTTC. This sequence encodes CASSYSYEQYF.

This chain uses TRBV2 with TRBJ2-5; 14 nucleotides agree with TRBD2. Germline CDR1 is SNHLY and CDR2 is FYNNEI. This CDR3 has 16 amino acids. Trimming cost V 6 bases and J 5 bases; bases outside gene matches: 8. The CDR3 loop is CASSASGTSGSETQYF. The CDR3 nucleotides are TGTGCCAGCAGCGCTTCCGGGACTAGCGGGAGTGAGACCCAGTACTTC.

The V gene is TRBV7-9, the J gene TRBJ1-5, with D tentatively TRBD1 (5 bases). The length of the CDR3 is 14 residues. The ends were cut back, 3 bases at V and 2 bases at J, with 8 bases in the middle. CDR1 SEHNR and CDR2 FQNEAQ come from the germline V gene (reference sequence). The CDR3 coding sequence is TGTGCCAGCAGCTTTGACAGTCGCAATCAGCCCCAGCATTTT. It encodes CASSFDSRNQPQHF.

The chain has TRBV7-3 and TRBJ2-1; D is perhaps TRBD2 (5 bases). The V end was cut by 3 bases, the J end by 6 bases, with 12 bases between. Germline V CDR1 and CDR2: SGHTA, FQGTGA. There are 14 residues in the CDR3. The CDR3 DNA reads as TGTGCCAGCAGCTTTACTAGAACGGGCAATGAGCAGTTCTTC. It codes for CASSFTRTGNEQFF.

This chain uses TRBV28 with TRBJ1-5; TRBD1 matches 10 bases. Germline V gene sequence: CDR1 MDHEN, CDR2 SYDVKM. The CDR3 has 15 amino acids. With V trimmed by 5 bases and J by 6 bases, 7 bases remained unmatched. The CDR3 DNA reads TGTGCCAGCAGTCTAGGACAGGGGGTCGGTCAGCCCCAGCATTTT. This sequence encodes CASSLGQGVGQPQHF. Looking up the rest from reference TRBV28 and TRBJ1-5 gives the full variable domain: DVKVTQSSRYLVKRTGEKVFLECVQDMDHENMFWYRQDPGLGLRLIYFSYDVKMKEKGDIPEGYSVSREKKERFSLILESASTNQTSMYLCASSLGQGVGQPQHFGDGTRLSIL.

V usage is TRBV10-2 and J usage is TRBJ2-7, with TRBD2 as a possible D gene (5 bases). The CDR3 consists of 13 residues. Germline V CDR1 and CDR2: WSHSY, SAAADI. The germline V and J ends were trimmed by 1 base and 6 bases, with 10 bases remaining between them. In nucleotides, the CDR3 is TGCGCCAGCAGTGAGTATGTCGGAGGCGAGCAGTACTTC. Amino acids: CASSEYVGGEQYF.

This clone is a singleton in its sample. The rearrangement joins TRBV2 to TRBJ1-5, with 8 bases aligning to TRBD1. Trimming at V came to 7 bases and at J to 5 bases, leaving 7 bases not matched to a gene. The CDR3 has 14 residues. Germline CDR1 SNHLY, CDR2 FYNNEI. CDR3 amino acids: CASKDREGHQPQHF. CDR3 in DNA: TGTGCCAGCAAGGACAGGGAGGGCCATCAGCCCCAGCATTTT.

V gene TRBV18 combines with J gene TRBJ2-3; perhaps TRBD1 as D (5 bases). The germline V gene has CDR1 KGHSH and CDR2 LQKENI. This CDR3 is 15 amino acids long. The V gene lost 2 bases and the J gene lost 0 bases, with 9 bases spanning the gap. The CDR3 is CASSPWTTSTDTQYF. The CDR3 bases are TGTGCCAGCTCACCATGGACAACTAGCACAGATACGCAGTATTTT.

The chain links TRBV5-1 to TRBJ2-3; no reliable D call. This CDR3 comprises 13 residues. Germline-derived CDR1 and CDR2 are SGHRS and YFSETQ. V lost 0 bases and J lost 4, with 6 bases in between. CDR3 residues: CASSLDVADTQYF. In DNA, the CDR3 is TGCGCCAGCAGCTTGGACGTAGCAGATACGCAGTATTTT.

The CDR3 loop reads CASSSEQQETQYF. CDR3 in DNA: TGTGCCAGCAGCTCGGAGCAGCAAGAGACCCAGTACTTC. The genes are TRBV7-2 and TRBJ2-5, with no clear D. Germline V gene data show CDR1 as SGHTA and CDR2 as FQGNSA. This CDR3 has 13 amino acids. V gave up 4 bases and J gave up 2 bases, with 8 bases separating them.

The rearrangement joins TRBV4-3 to TRBJ2-3; D might be TRBD2 (5 bases). CDR3 length: 15 amino acids. The V end lost 0 bases, the J end lost 5 bases, and 12 bases lay between the germline ends. Germline CDR1 is LGHNA and CDR2 is YSLEER. The CDR3 coding sequence is TGCGCCAGCAGCCAAGATCGTCTAGCTCAAGATACGCAGTATTTT. This encodes CASSQDRLAQDTQYF.

The chain carries TRBV7-2 and TRBJ1-5; a weak D match, TRBD1 (6 bases). Trimming cost V 4 bases and J 0 bases, with 7 bases left between them. CDR1 and CDR2 from the germline V gene are SGHTA and FQGNSA. CDR3 length: 14 amino acids. The CDR3 region has the DNA TGTGCCAGCAGCTACAGGGTTAGCAATCAGCCCCAGCATTTT. Translation: CASSYRVSNQPQHF.

The V call is TRBV5-6, the J call TRBJ1-2; 11 positions agree with TRBD1. Per the germline V gene, CDR1 is SGHDT and CDR2 is YYEEEE. The CDR3 length is 19 residues. The V segment lost 4 bases and the J segment 0 bases; nucleotides outside the gene matches: 14. Here the CDR3 reads CASSGGTGGTFLPNYGYTF. The CDR3 DNA reads TGTGCCAGCAGCGGAGGGACAGGGGGAACATTTTTACCTAACTATGGCTACACCTTC.

The chain uses TRBV6-1 and TRBJ2-7, with D perhaps TRBD2 (5 bases). Germline loops: CDR1 MNHNS, CDR2 SASEGT. This CDR3 has 14 amino acids. V was shortened by 6 bases and J by 3 bases, with 15 bases between the two germline ends. CDR3 DNA: TGTGCCAGCAGGGCAGTGAGGACTCTCTACGAGCAGTACTTC. Translating it yields CASRAVRTLYEQYF.

V and J are TRBV11-2 and TRBJ1-5; D gene unclear. The CDR3 consists of 13 residues. Deletions cut 3 bases from V and 1 base from J, with 4 bases between. Germline lookup yields CDR1 SGHAT and CDR2 FQNNGV. The chain's CDR3 is CASSFRSNQPQHF. In DNA form, the CDR3 reads TGTGCCAGCAGCTTCAGGAGCAATCAGCCCCAGCATTTT.

This chain uses TRBV30 with TRBJ1-1; 7 bases fit TRBD1. Germline lookup yields CDR1 GTSNPN and CDR2 SVGIG (reference sequence). The CDR3 runs to 11 residues. The V gene end was trimmed by 7 bases and the J gene end by 6 bases; junction bases not matched to a gene: 5. The CDR3 nucleotides read TGTGCCTCCGGACAGGCCTCTGAAGCTTTCTTT. Residues: CASGQASEAFF.

The chain links TRBV30 to TRBJ1-1; 7 bases map to TRBD1. Trimming removed 2 bases from V and 3 bases from J; junction bases left unmatched: 3. Germline lookup yields CDR1 GTSNPN and CDR2 SVGIG (reference sequence). The CDR3 runs to 13 residues. The CDR3 here is CAWSSGQYTEAFF. CDR3 nucleotide sequence: TGTGCCTGGAGTTCGGGACAGTACACTGAAGCTTTCTTT.

The rearrangement joins TRBV7-2 to TRBJ2-6, with D tentatively TRBD1 (6 bases). This CDR3 has 15 amino acids. Trimming cost V 5 bases and J 2 bases, with 10 bases left between them. The germline CDR1 and CDR2 sequences are SGHTA and FQGNSA. Here the CDR3 DNA reads TGTGCCAGCAGCCTCAGGGGAGCTGGGGCCAACGTCCTGACTTTC. Amino acids: CASSLRGAGANVLTF.

V and J are TRBV29-1 and TRBJ2-5; 7 bases agree with TRBD2. V lost 3 bases to trimming and J lost 4 bases; unmatched junction nucleotides: 8. Germline CDR1 is SQVTM and CDR2 is ANQGSEA. The length of the CDR3 is 14 residues. The CDR3: CSVDLGLGGETQYF. The CDR3 DNA reads as TGCAGCGTTGACCTCGGACTAGGAGGAGAGACCCAGTACTTC.

In this sample, this clone turned up once. The chain carries TRBV9 and TRBJ1-4; D is possibly TRBD1 (5 bases). V lost 0 bases to trimming and J lost 8 bases, with 14 bases between them. Germline V lookup: CDR1 SGDLS, CDR2 YYNGEE. The CDR3 totals 15 residues. The CDR3 DNA reads as TGTGCCAGCAGCGTAGAGGGGAGGGAGAGGGAAAAACTGTTTTTT. Its protein product is CASSVEGREREKLFF.